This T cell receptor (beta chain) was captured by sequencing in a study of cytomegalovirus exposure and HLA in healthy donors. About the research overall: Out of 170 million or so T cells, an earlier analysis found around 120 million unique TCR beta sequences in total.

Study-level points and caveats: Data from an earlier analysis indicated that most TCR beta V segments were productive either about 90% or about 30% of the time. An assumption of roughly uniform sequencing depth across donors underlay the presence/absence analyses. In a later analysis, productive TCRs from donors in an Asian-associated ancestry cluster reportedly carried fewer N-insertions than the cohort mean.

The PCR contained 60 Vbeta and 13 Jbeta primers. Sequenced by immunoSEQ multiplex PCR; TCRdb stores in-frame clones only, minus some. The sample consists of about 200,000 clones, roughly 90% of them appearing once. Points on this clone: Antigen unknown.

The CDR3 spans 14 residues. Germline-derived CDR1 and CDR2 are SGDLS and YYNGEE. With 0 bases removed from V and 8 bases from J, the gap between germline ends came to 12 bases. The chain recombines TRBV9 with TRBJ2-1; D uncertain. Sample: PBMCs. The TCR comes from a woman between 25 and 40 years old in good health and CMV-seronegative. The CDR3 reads CASSVEDLAYEQFF. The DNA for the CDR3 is TGTGCCAGCAGCGTAGAAGACTTGGCCTATGAGCAGTTCTTC.